This T cell receptor beta chain was recovered during a study of T cells after yellow fever vaccination. Study in general: It was SMART-Seq v4 Ultra Low Input that prepared the fractions with low cell numbers. Whole-study findings and limits: Abundant clonotypes from the bulk population could have been carried over as contaminants into FACS-sorted repertoires. Most clones from primary vaccination resurfaced after the booster (around 97% CD4, around 90% CD8).

Germline lookup yields CDR1 LGHNA and CDR2 YSLEER. The CDR3 length is 15 residues. This clonotype has only one observation. Its antigen remains unidentified. One end of the junction is discordant with germline, which a read error may explain. The TCR cDNA carried a universal primer site and UMIs from 5'RACE template switching. TCRdb redid the calling of the 5' RACE reads with MiXCR, one entry per CDR3 protein. This sample has approximately 93,000 distinct CDR3 sequences, with approximately 5.5% found just once. The receptor comes from a young man who received the YFV17D yellow fever vaccine. The sample consisted of CD8+ T cells sorted from PBMCs, taken 10 days after the yellow fever booster vaccination. The chain carries TRBV4-3 and TRBJ2-2, with D hard to call. The CDR3 loop reads CASGQDLNFSGELFF. As DNA, the CDR3 is TGCGCCAGCGGCCAAGATCTGAATTTTTCCGGGGAGCTGTTTTTT.